These T cell receptor beta chains were read from a single sample in a study of blood T cells in healthy people across ages. TCRdb reprocessed the 5' RACE reads with MiXCR, giving one entry per CDR3 protein. There are some 760,000 distinct CDR3 sequences in the sample; more than 20% occur only once, and 8% to 10% lies in the top ten. These data were also reused for a study on T cells of mothers and their children.

The sample was blood. These TCRs come from a boy aged 5-17 years in good health. The CDR3 runs from the conserved cysteine through the conserved F or W. Each record gives: V gene, clone size, D gene, J gene, CDR3 DNA, CDR3 protein. D genes are given only for firm matches. Some rows mark clone size as missing; the rest say once, few, many or name a class of expanded clone.

v_call: TRBV3-1
clone_size: few
d_call: TRBD1
j_call: TRBJ1-2
cdr3_nt: TGTGCCAGCAGCCAAGCTACCGGGACAGCTAGCGGCTACACCTTC
cdr3_aa: CASSQATGTASGYTF

v_call: TRBV5-1
clone_size: many
d_call: TRBD2
j_call: TRBJ2-1
cdr3_nt: TGTGCCAGCAGTCTCGCTAGCGGCAATGAGCAGTTCTTC
cdr3_aa: CASSLASGNEQFF

v_call: TRBV29-1
clone_size: .
d_call: .
j_call: TRBJ1-2
cdr3_nt: TGCAGCGTTGATTTTGGGTCCGGCTATGGCTACACCTTC
cdr3_aa: CSVDFGSGYGYTF

v_call: TRBV20-1
clone_size: few
d_call: .
j_call: TRBJ1-1
cdr3_nt: TGCAGTGCTAAGGGTTGGTACACTGAAGCTTTCTTT
cdr3_aa: CSAKGWYTEAFF

v_call: TRBV4-2
clone_size: few
d_call: .
j_call: TRBJ2-7
cdr3_nt: TGTGCCAGCAGCCAAGGTCCACTCAACGAGCAGTACTTC
cdr3_aa: CASSQGPLNEQYF

v_call: TRBV3-1
clone_size: .
d_call: .
j_call: TRBJ2-7
cdr3_nt: TGTGCCAGCAGCCAAGTCCGGGGCAGCGAGCAGTACTTC
cdr3_aa: CASSQVRGSEQYF

v_call: TRBV15
clone_size: few
d_call: .
j_call: TRBJ2-7
cdr3_nt: TGTGCCACCAGCAGACGGCCCGAAACCTCCTACGAGCAGTACTTC
cdr3_aa: CATSRRPETSYEQYF

v_call: TRBV3-1
clone_size: many
d_call: TRBD2
j_call: TRBJ2-1
cdr3_nt: TGTGCCAGCAGCCAGGAGAAGCGACTAGCGGGTGTTGAGCAGTTCTTC
cdr3_aa: CASSQEKRLAGVEQFF

v_call: TRBV28
clone_size: .
d_call: .
j_call: TRBJ2-3
cdr3_nt: TGTGCCAGCAGTTTCCGACAGCCCACAGATACGCAGTATTTT
cdr3_aa: CASSFRQPTDTQYF

v_call: TRBV11-2
clone_size: .
d_call: TRBD1
j_call: TRBJ2-7
cdr3_nt: TGTGCCAGCAGCTTCCGGGACAGCGGCTCCTACGAGCAGTACTTC
cdr3_aa: CASSFRDSGSYEQYF